This passage covers 24 T cell receptor beta chains from one sample sequenced in a study of T-cell reconstitution after alpha-beta-depleted transplantation in children. For TCRbeta, the library was prepared with unique molecular identifiers. From the PCR reads, TCRdb called clonotypes with MiXCR, one entry per CDR3 protein. The sample holds roughly 500,000 distinct CDR3 sequences, about 12% seen once. Specimen: PBMCs from the stem cell graft donor, collected from the stem cell graft. Every receptor here comes from a human donor who donated a stem cell graft to a child with combined immunodeficiency.

The CDR3 spells CASSPSGRMGNIQYF. DNA of the CDR3: TGTGCCAGCAGCCCCAGCGGGAGAATGGGAAACATTCAGTACTTC. The chain employs TRBV7-3 and TRBJ2-4; TRBD2 agrees at 8 bases. The V gene end was trimmed by 5 bases and the J gene end by 6 bases; junction bases not matched to a gene: 9. The germline V gene has CDR1 SGHTA and CDR2 FQGTGA. This CDR3 is 15 amino acids long.

CDR3 sequence reads: CASSDAAEPPGEQYF. DNA for the CDR3: TGTGCCAGCAGCGACGCAGCGGAGCCCCCGGGCGAGCAGTACTTC. The chain recombines TRBV7-9 with TRBJ2-7; D is perhaps TRBD2 (5 bases). Germline CDR1 reads SEHNR; CDR2 reads FQNEAQ (reference sequence). This CDR3 contains 15 residues. Trimming left V 5 bases short and J 6 bases short, with 20 bases between.

This clonotype was counted ten times or more. One end of the junction fails to match germline, which may point to a read error. The V call is TRBV29-1, the J call TRBJ1-1; D is undetermined. CDR1 is SQVTM, CDR2 ANQGSEA, per germline. This CDR3 region has 13 residues. Written as DNA, the CDR3 is TGCAGCGTTGGTGCGGGATGGAACGCTGAAGCTTTCTTT. Translating gives CSVGAGWNAEAFF.

This clonotype was seen only a few times. DNA for the CDR3: TGTGCCAGCAGTTCCTCTTTTTATTCGGGGCAGCCCCAGCATTTT. Its translation: CASSSSFYSGQPQHF. This rearrangement joins TRBV6-5 to TRBJ1-5; no firm D call. This CDR3 has 15 amino acids. The germline CDR1 and CDR2 sequences are MNHEY and SVGAGI. V was clipped by 4 bases and J by 7 bases, with 17 bases between them.

The V and J genes are TRBV11-2 and TRBJ2-2; D perhaps matches TRBD2 (6 bases). The germline V gene has CDR1 SGHAT and CDR2 FQNNGV. CDR3 size: 15 residues. V gave up 2 bases and J gave up 7 bases, with 14 bases separating them. The CDR3 coding sequence is TGTGCCAGCAGCTTACGATCCTTCGGGGGCGGGGAGCTGTTTTTT. It is translated as CASSLRSFGGGELFF.

This clonotype was seen many times. This chain joins TRBV28 and TRBJ2-7, with D perhaps TRBD1 (5 bases). The CDR3 is 13 amino acids. From germline, CDR1 is MDHEN and CDR2 SYDVKM. V was cut by 6 bases and J by 2 bases, with 11 bases left in between. The chain's CDR3 is CASRPQGTYEQYF. The CDR3 bases are TGTGCCAGCAGGCCGCAGGGAACCTACGAGCAGTACTTC. The full variable domain, rest sourced from reference TRBV28 and TRBJ2-7, is DVKVTQSSRYLVKRTGEKVFLECVQDMDHENMFWYRQDPGLGLRLIYFSYDVKMKEKGDIPEGYSVSREKKERFSLILESASTNQTSMYLCASRPQGTYEQYFGPGTRLTVT.

This clonotype was recorded at least ten times. The V call is TRBV20-1, the J call TRBJ2-7, with D unclear. This CDR3 is 14 amino acids long. The germline CDR1 and CDR2 sequences are DFQATT and SNEGSKA (reference sequence). Trimming took 6 bases from V and 0 from J, leaving 15 bases between them. CDR3 sequence: CSAAGRISSYEQYF. The DNA of the CDR3 is TGCAGTGCAGCCGGACGGATAAGCTCCTACGAGCAGTACTTC.

J is TRBJ2-3 and V is TRBV7-9; unclear D gene. Trimming stripped 5 bases from V and 2 bases from J, with 17 bases between. CDR3 length equals 16 residues. Germline-derived CDR1 and CDR2 are SEHNR and FQNEAQ (reference sequence). CDR3 amino acids: CASSRQDQAYTDTQYF. The CDR3 nucleotides read TGTGCCAGCAGCCGTCAAGACCAGGCTTACACAGATACGCAGTATTTT.

The chain joins TRBV20-1 to TRBJ2-7; 7 bases are a match to TRBD2. V was clipped by 6 bases and J by 3 bases; unmatched bases: 8. Per germline, CDR1 DFQATT and CDR2 SNEGSKA (reference sequence). The CDR3 loop spans 13 amino acids. CDR3 sequence reads: CSAQRGPNYEQYF. The CDR3 DNA sequence: TGCAGTGCCCAGCGGGGTCCTAACTACGAGCAGTACTTC.

V and J are TRBV20-1 and TRBJ2-7, with D perhaps TRBD1 or TRBD2 (7 bases each). The germline V gene encodes CDR1 DFQATT and CDR2 SNEGSKA (reference sequence). The CDR3 spans 14 residues. Trimming left V 6 bases short and J 0 bases short, with 15 bases between. The chain's CDR3 is CSARGGGNSYEQYF. In DNA form, the CDR3 reads TGCAGTGCCAGGGGGGGAGGGAACTCCTACGAGCAGTACTTC.

V and J are TRBV4-2 and TRBJ1-1, with unresolved D. Germline CDR1 LGHNA, CDR2 YNFKEQ. The germline V and J ends were trimmed by 0 bases and 5 bases, with 7 bases remaining between them. This CDR3 contains 13 residues. This CDR3 is CASSQDHGTEAFF. The DNA of the CDR3 is TGTGCCAGCAGCCAAGATCACGGAACTGAAGCTTTCTTT.

In its sample, this clonotype was seen a few times. The chain couples TRBV12-3 or TRBV12-4 to TRBJ2-5, with a weak D call TRBD1 (6 bases). This CDR3 contains 16 residues. V shed 5 bases and J shed 4 bases, with 20 bases lying between them. CDR3 bases: TGTGCCAGCAGTCCTTGCCTACAGGGAACTCGAGAGACCCAGTACTTC. Its translation: CASSPCLQGTRETQYF.

This clonotype was detected only a few times. The CDR3 reads CASSMDGEGASKQYF. As DNA, the CDR3 is TGTGCCAGCAGCATGGACGGTGAAGGGGCCAGTAAGCAGTACTTC. This chain uses TRBV7-9 with TRBJ2-7; a weak D match, TRBD1 (5 bases). This CDR3 comprises 15 residues. Trimming took off 5 bases at V and 8 bases at J, with 22 bases between the two ends. Per the germline V gene, CDR1 is SEHNR and CDR2 is FQNEAQ (reference sequence).

This clonotype was observed at least ten times. The chain employs TRBV19 and TRBJ2-7; the match to TRBD1 covers 7 bases. The CDR3 has 16 amino acids. Unmatched junction bases numbered 15, after V lost 6 bases and J lost 4 bases. CDR1 and CDR2 from the germline V gene are LNHDA and SQIVND (reference sequence). CDR3 residues: CASSVDSGTASYEQYF. The CDR3 DNA follows: TGTGCCAGTAGCGTGGATTCCGGGACAGCTTCATACGAGCAGTACTTC. Full variable domain (outside the CDR3, taken from reference TRBV19 and TRBJ2-7): DGGITQSPKYLFRKEGQNVTLSCEQNLNHDAMYWYRQDPGQGLRLIYYSQIVNDFQKGDIAEGYSVSREKKESFPLTVTSAQKNPTAFYLCASSVDSGTASYEQYFGPGTRLTVT.

This clonotype was seen ten or more times. V usage is TRBV7-2 and J usage is TRBJ2-1; TRBD2 aligns across 7 bases. The germline V gene encodes CDR1 SGHTA and CDR2 FQGNSA. This CDR3 spans 14 amino acids. The J segment lost 7 bases and the V segment lost 0 bases, leaving 3 bases of the junction unmatched. The DNA of the CDR3 is TGTGCCAGCAGCTTAGCGGGAGGGAGTAATGAGCAGTTCTTC. Translated, it gives CASSLAGGSNEQFF.

This clonotype has a handful of counts. The CDR3 DNA follows: TGTGCCAGCTCCTTAGCGGGGGTTGGCACCGGGGAGCTGTTTTTT. Translation: CASSLAGVGTGELFF. The genes are TRBV5-6 and TRBJ2-2, with 9 bases identical to TRBD2. Germline assignment: CDR1 SGHDT and CDR2 YYEEEE. The CDR3 spans 15 residues. V lost 7 bases, J lost 4 bases, and 8 bases stayed unmatched.

This clonotype was seen a few times. The chain is built from TRBV7-8 and TRBJ1-6, with a tentative D call TRBD1 (6 bases). CDR1 is SGHVS, CDR2 FQNEAQ, per germline. V lost 5 bases to trimming and J lost 8 bases, with 10 bases between them. The CDR3 runs to 13 residues. The CDR3 coding sequence is TGTGCCAGCAGCGTAGAGGGGGATTCACCCCTCCACTTT. It is translated as CASSVEGDSPLHF.

This clonotype appeared a few times. V and J are TRBV18 and TRBJ2-5; D tentatively reads TRBD1 or TRBD2 (5 bases each). The V gene's germline CDR1 is KGHSH and CDR2 LQKENI. The CDR3 covers 16 residues. V lost 1 base, J lost 3 bases, and 15 bases lay in between. The DNA of the CDR3 is TGTGCCAGCTCACCACAGGCCGGGGCCGACGAAGAGACCCAGTACTTC. Its translation: CASSPQAGADEETQYF.

This chain links TRBV9 with TRBJ2-1, with 9 bases fitting TRBD2. V lost 1 base and J lost 4; bases outside the gene matches: 12. Germline CDR1 is SGDLS and CDR2 is YYNGEE. The length of the CDR3 is 18 residues. The CDR3 loop reads CASSVSSMSAGGYNEQFF. In nucleotides, the CDR3 is TGTGCCAGCAGCGTATCCAGTATGTCAGCGGGGGGTTACAATGAGCAGTTCTTC.

This clonotype has a count of ten or more. A read error may account for a junction end that differs from germline. This chain links TRBV7-7 with TRBJ2-5, with TRBD1 matching 11 bases. The CDR3 has 15 residues. In germline, CDR1 is SSHAT, CDR2 FNYEAQ (reference sequence). CDR3 DNA: TGTGCTAGCAGCGCGGACAGGGGGCCCCAAGAGACCCAGTACTTC. Translated, it gives CASSADRGPQETQYF.

This clonotype appeared a few times. V and J are TRBV4-1 and TRBJ2-1; D is possibly TRBD2 (6 bases). V lost 3 bases, J lost 4 bases, and 22 bases lay in between. This CDR3 spans 18 amino acids. Germline CDR1 is MGHRA and CDR2 is YSYEKL. CDR3 in DNA: TGCGCCAGCAGCCACAACCGGGTTAGTAGCGGTAAATACAATGAGCAGTTCTTC. It specifies CASSHNRVSSGKYNEQFF.

There are many counts of this clonotype. The gene calls are TRBV12-3 or TRBV12-4 and TRBJ2-1, with 13 positions matching TRBD2. V lost 6 bases, J lost 10 bases, and 12 bases stayed unmatched. The CDR3 loop spans 16 amino acids. CDR3 amino acids: CASSHGTSGTGREQFF. The CDR3 DNA reads TGTGCCAGCAGCCATGGGACTAGCGGGACGGGAAGGGAGCAGTTCTTC.

The sample holds many counts of this clonotype. The chain uses TRBV5-1 and TRBJ1-4; 7 positions match TRBD1. Germline V gives CDR1 SGHRS, CDR2 YFSETQ. With V trimmed by 5 bases and J by 5 bases, 3 bases remained unmatched. CDR3 size: 13 residues. CDR3 nucleotide sequence: TGCGCCAGCAGTAGGGGGCGAAATGAAAAACTGTTTTTT. The encoded protein is CASSRGRNEKLFF. Drawing the rest from reference TRBV5-1 and TRBJ1-4, the complete variable domain is KAGVTQTPRYLIKTRGQQVTLSCSPISGHRSVSWYQQTPGQGLQFLFEYFSETQRNKGNFPGRFSGRQFSNSRSEMNVSTLELGDSALYLCASSRGRNEKLFFGSGTQLSVL.

This clonotype appeared a few times. The chain combines TRBV12-3 or TRBV12-4 with TRBJ2-1, with 7 bases that match TRBD1. With V trimmed by 3 bases and J by 7 bases, 3 bases remained unmatched. The CDR3 runs 13 residues. The CDR3 reads CASSFRGTNEQFF. CDR3 nucleotides: TGTGCCAGCAGTTTCAGGGGGACGAATGAGCAGTTCTTC.